One and the same sample provided the 25 T cell receptor beta chains below, sequenced in a study of blood T cell repertoires in COVID-19. TCRdb's table, derived via immunoSEQ multiplex PCR, lists solely in-frame clones and lacks some. The table records 350,000 or so clones, about nine tenths of them present only once. Sequencing was carried out using peripheral blood. These receptors originate from an older woman with COVID-19, enrolled during active disease.

The chain recombines TRBV19 with TRBJ2-1; 10 bases are a match to TRBD1. This CDR3 is 15 amino acids long. V shed 5 bases and J 4 bases; nucleotides not matched to a gene: 5. Germline values: CDR1 LNHDA, CDR2 SQIVND (reference sequence). CDR3 bases: TGTGCCAGTAGTCTTCCGGGACAGGGGTACAATGAGCAGTTCTTC. Translation: CASSLPGQGYNEQFF.

The CDR3 sequence: CASSQGGRGEQYF. The CDR3 DNA follows: TGTGCCAGCAGTCAAGGAGGCAGAGGCGAGCAGTACTTC. This sequence joins TRBV11-1 and TRBJ2-7; TRBD2 is a possible D gene (5 bases). Germline V gene sequence: CDR1 SGHAT, CDR2 FQDESV (reference sequence). V gave up 6 bases and J gave up 6 bases, with 15 bases separating them. The CDR3 totals 13 residues. Based on the CDR3 plus reference TRBV11-1 and TRBJ2-7, the full variable domain is EAEVAQSPRYKITEKSQAVAFWCDPISGHATLYWYRQILGQGPELLVQFQDESVVDDSQLPKDRFSAERLKGVDSTLKIQPAELGDSAMYLCASSQGGRGEQYFGPGTRLTVT.

The chain joins TRBV6-2 or TRBV6-3 to TRBJ2-6; TRBD1 agrees at 8 bases. The CDR3 contains 18 residues. Germline V gene lookup returns CDR1 MNHEY and CDR2 SVGEGT. The V gene end was trimmed by 7 bases and the J gene end by 1 base; junction bases not matched to a gene: 12. The DNA for the CDR3 is TGTGCCAGCACCCCCAACCAGGGGGCGAGATCTGGGGCCAACGTCCTGACTTTC. Amino acids: CASTPNQGARSGANVLTF.

The chain combines TRBV9 with TRBJ1-6; perhaps TRBD1 as D (5 bases). V was cut by 4 bases and J by 9 bases, with 20 bases left in between. The germline V gene encodes CDR1 SGDLS and CDR2 YYNGEE. This CDR3 has 16 amino acids. The CDR3 DNA reads TGTGCCAGCAGCTCATCGGACCTCCTCCAGGGTTCACCCCTCCACTTT. Amino acids: CASSSSDLLQGSPLHF.

The rearrangement joins TRBV28 to TRBJ1-6; 8 bases match TRBD1. V dropped 9 bases and J dropped 7; count of bases not matched to a gene: 11. CDR3 size: 15 residues. Germline V gene lookup returns CDR1 MDHEN and CDR2 SYDVKM. CDR3 DNA: TGTGCCAGTTCCAGGGGGCAATTTCGGAATTCACCCCTCCACTTT. This gives the protein CASSRGQFRNSPLHF.

The rearrangement links TRBV9 to TRBJ2-1; maybe TRBD1 (6 bases). CDR3 size: 14 residues. Deletions cut 3 bases from V and 4 bases from J, with 11 bases between. From germline, CDR1 is SGDLS and CDR2 YYNGEE. As DNA, the CDR3 is TGTGCCAGCAGCGCAATCAGGGGTTACAATGAGCAGTTCTTC. It translates to CASSAIRGYNEQFF.

This rearrangement joins TRBV28 to TRBJ1-1; D may be TRBD1 (5 bases). From germline, CDR1 is MDHEN and CDR2 SYDVKM. The CDR3 has 16 amino acids. With 7 bases removed from V and 5 bases from J, the gap between germline ends came to 23 bases. The CDR3 region has the DNA TGTGCCAGCAATGGCTTCCAGGGTGGGGTGAGGACTGAAGCTTTCTTT. Residues: CASNGFQGGVRTEAFF.

As to this clone: Other DNA sequences of this sample code for an identical CDR3. The rearrangement links TRBV12-3 or TRBV12-4 to TRBJ1-1; the D is unclear. Trimming took 3 bases from V and 0 from J, leaving 5 bases between them. This CDR3 is built from 13 residues. CDR3 DNA: TGTGCCAGCAGTTTTAGCCTGAACACTGAAGCTTTCTTT. This codes for CASSFSLNTEAFF.

The V gene is TRBV5-1, the J gene TRBJ1-1; 7 bases align to TRBD1. CDR3 length: 14 residues. J gave up 4 bases and V 4 bases, and 7 bases lay outside the gene matches. The germline CDR1 and CDR2 sequences are SGHRS and YFSETQ. This CDR3 is CASSVTGRTTEAFF. The CDR3 DNA follows: TGCGCCAGCAGCGTGACAGGGAGGACCACTGAAGCTTTCTTT.

This clone was recorded once. The chain joins TRBV28 to TRBJ2-5; 8 nucleotides align to TRBD2. Germline CDR1 is MDHEN and CDR2 is SYDVKM. J gave up 2 bases and V 5 bases, and 7 bases lay outside the gene matches. The CDR3 is 15 amino acids. The CDR3 region is CASSIAAGGQETQYF. For the CDR3, the DNA is TGTGCCAGCAGTATAGCGGCGGGGGGTCAAGAGACCCAGTACTTC. Supplemented by reference TRBV28 and TRBJ2-5, the full variable domain reads DVKVTQSSRYLVKRTGEKVFLECVQDMDHENMFWYRQDPGLGLRLIYFSYDVKMKEKGDIPEGYSVSREKKERFSLILESASTNQTSMYLCASSIAAGGQETQYFGPGTRLLVL.

Worth noting for this clone: The sample holds other DNA sequences that translate to the same CDR3. This chain connects TRBV6-5 to TRBJ2-7; 8 bases agree with TRBD1. V dropped 0 bases and J dropped 1; count of bases not matched to a gene: 2. This CDR3 spans 15 amino acids. CDR1 and CDR2 from the germline V gene are MNHEY and SVGAGI. DNA for the CDR3: TGTGCCAGCAGTTACTCCGACAGGGGATCCTACGAGCAGTACTTC. Translating gives CASSYSDRGSYEQYF.

The gene calls are TRBV7-8 and TRBJ1-6, with a weak D call TRBD1 (5 bases). CDR3 length equals 14 residues. V was clipped by 7 bases and J by 10 bases, with 17 bases between them. Germline V gene lookup returns CDR1 SGHVS and CDR2 FQNEAQ. The CDR3 bases are TGTGCCAGCAACGCGGGGGGAGCAGTCTCACCCCTCCACTTT. This encodes CASNAGGAVSPLHF.

The rearrangement links TRBV2 to TRBJ1-5; no definite D call. V lost 7 bases and J lost 0, with 13 bases in between. The CDR3 sequence is 15 residues long. CDR1 and CDR2 (germline): SNHLY, FYNNEI. As DNA, the CDR3 is TGTGCCAGCAAGATGGAACAGTATAGCAATCAGCCCCAGCATTTT. Protein sequence: CASKMEQYSNQPQHF.

CDR3 nucleotide sequence: TGCGCCAGCAGCCAGGGCCGGGGGAATGGCTACACCTTC. Its translation: CASSQGRGNGYTF. The chain recombines TRBV4-1 with TRBJ1-2; possibly TRBD1 for D (5 bases). CDR3 length: 13 residues. V was clipped by 3 bases and J by 6 bases, with 11 bases between them. Germline V gives CDR1 MGHRA, CDR2 YSYEKL.

V usage is TRBV4-1 and J usage is TRBJ2-2; unclear D gene. The CDR3 totals 14 residues. Germline V lookup: CDR1 MGHRA, CDR2 YSYEKL. With 0 bases removed from V and 4 bases from J, the gap between germline ends came to 6 bases. Written as DNA, the CDR3 is TGCGCCAGCAGCCAAGATTGGAGCACCGGGGAGCTGTTTTTT. This encodes CASSQDWSTGELFF.

A remark on this clone: Other nucleotide sequences from this sample produce the same CDR3. The rearrangement uses TRBV5-1 and TRBJ1-1, with TRBD1 identical over 7 bases. Germline loops: CDR1 SGHRS, CDR2 YFSETQ. The length of the CDR3 is 14 residues. The junction had 1 base not matched to a gene; V was cut back by 1 base and J by 1 base. The CDR3, as DNA: TGCGCCAGCAGCTTGACAGGGGAGAACACTGAAGCTTTCTTT. It yields the protein CASSLTGENTEAFF.

The genes are TRBV19 and TRBJ1-2; D not resolved. Germline CDR1 and CDR2: LNHDA and SQIVND (reference sequence). The V end was cut by 5 bases, the J end by 4 bases, with 17 bases between. This CDR3 comprises 15 residues. The CDR3, as DNA: TGTGCCAGTAGTGCCCATTTTAATGAGGTCTATGGCTACACCTTC. Translated: CASSAHFNEVYGYTF.

CDR3 nucleotides: TGTGCCAGCAGCGTAAGGCTAGCGGGGGGTCCAGATACGCAGTATTTT. This gives the protein CASSVRLAGGPDTQYF. The chain links TRBV9 to TRBJ2-3; 11 bases are shared with TRBD2. Per the germline V gene, CDR1 is SGDLS and CDR2 is YYNGEE. The CDR3 consists of 16 residues. The junction had 5 bases not matched to a gene; V was cut back by 1 base and J by 4 bases.

V usage is TRBV16 and J usage is TRBJ1-3; D gene uncertain. The CDR3 consists of 16 residues. Germline assignment: CDR1 KGHSY and CDR2 FQNENV. Deletions cut 1 base from V and 4 bases from J, with 14 bases between. DNA for the CDR3: TGTGCCAGCAGCCAATACAGCGGCAGTGGGGGAAACACCATATATTTT. Amino acid sequence: CASSQYSGSGGNTIYF.

This clone was picked up one time. The V and J genes are TRBV7-8 and TRBJ1-4, with D possibly TRBD1 on 5 matching bases. The CDR3 loop spans 17 amino acids. Germline assignment: CDR1 SGHVS and CDR2 FQNEAQ. Between the trimmed V and J ends, which lost 5 bases and 2 bases, there was a span of 18 bases. CDR3 sequence reads: CASSPRQPSDTNEKLFF. CDR3 DNA: TGTGCCAGCAGCCCCCGACAGCCGAGCGATACTAATGAAAAACTGTTTTTT.

V gene TRBV9 combines with J gene TRBJ1-3; unclear D gene. This CDR3 comprises 12 residues. Germline-derived CDR1 and CDR2 are SGDLS and YYNGEE. Trimming took 4 bases from V and 2 from J, leaving 4 bases between them. The CDR3 loop reads CASSPAGNTIYF. The DNA of the CDR3 is TGTGCCAGCAGCCCCGCTGGAAACACCATATATTTT. The full variable domain, in which reference TRBV9 and TRBJ1-3 provide the parts outside the CDR3, is DSGVTQTPKHLITATGQRVTLRCSPRSGDLSVYWYQQSLDQGLQFLIQYYNGEERAKGNILERFSAQQFPDLHSELNLSSLELGDSALYFCASSPAGNTIYFGEGSWLTVV.

This clone was found once. This chain links TRBV11-2 with TRBJ1-4, with D unclear. The V and J ends lost 5 bases and 0 bases respectively, with 10 bases between them. There are 15 residues in the CDR3. Germline CDR1 reads SGHAT; CDR2 reads FQNNGV. For the CDR3, the DNA is TGTGCCAGCAGCCTATCCATTACAACTAATGAAAAACTGTTTTTT. Translating gives CASSLSITTNEKLFF.

The chain uses TRBV3-1 (or the pseudogene TRBV3-2) and TRBJ1-6; D unresolved. This CDR3 is built from 14 residues. Trimming removed 7 bases from V and 9 bases from J, with 16 bases in between. Germline-derived CDR1 and CDR2 are LGHDT and YNNKEL (reference sequence). CDR3 loop: CASTSRREGSPLHF. The CDR3, as DNA: TGTGCCAGCACCTCCCGCCGGGAAGGTTCACCCCTCCACTTT.

V usage is TRBV6-6 and J usage is TRBJ2-7, with 8 bases identical to TRBD2. Germline V gene lookup returns CDR1 MNHNY and CDR2 SVGAGI (reference sequence). This CDR3 has 14 amino acids. V lost 3 bases and J lost 3; bases outside the gene matches: 4. The CDR3 DNA follows: TGTGCCAGCAGTTATGCCGGGGGGGTCTACGAGCAGTACTTC. This codes for CASSYAGGVYEQYF.

The chain carries TRBV19 and TRBJ1-4; D is unresolved. V was trimmed by 5 bases and J by 8 bases, leaving 15 bases between them. Looked up from germline, CDR1 is LNHDA and CDR2 is SQIVND (reference sequence). The CDR3 length is 14 residues. DNA for the CDR3: TGTGCCAGTAGTCCAAACGGGATGAGAGAAAAACTGTTTTTT. This gives the protein CASSPNGMREKLFF. The full variable domain, completed using reference TRBV19 and TRBJ1-4, is DGGITQSPKYLFRKEGQNVTLSCEQNLNHDAMYWYRQDPGQGLRLIYYSQIVNDFQKGDIAEGYSVSREKKESFPLTVTSAQKNPTAFYLCASSPNGMREKLFFGSGTQLSVL.